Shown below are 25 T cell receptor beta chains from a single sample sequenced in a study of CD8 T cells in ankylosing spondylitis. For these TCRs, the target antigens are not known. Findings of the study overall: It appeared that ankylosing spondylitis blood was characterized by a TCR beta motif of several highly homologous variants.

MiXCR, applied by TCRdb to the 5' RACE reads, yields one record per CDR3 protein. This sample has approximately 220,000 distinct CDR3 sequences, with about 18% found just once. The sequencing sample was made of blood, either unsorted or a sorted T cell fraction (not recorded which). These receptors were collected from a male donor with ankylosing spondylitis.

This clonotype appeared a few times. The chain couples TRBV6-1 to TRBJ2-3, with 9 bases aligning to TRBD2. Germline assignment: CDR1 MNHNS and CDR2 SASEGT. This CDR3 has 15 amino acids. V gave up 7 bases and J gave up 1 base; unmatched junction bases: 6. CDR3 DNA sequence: TGTGCCAGCACCCGGAGGACTAGCGGCACAGATACGCAGTATTTT. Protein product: CASTRRTSGTDTQYF.

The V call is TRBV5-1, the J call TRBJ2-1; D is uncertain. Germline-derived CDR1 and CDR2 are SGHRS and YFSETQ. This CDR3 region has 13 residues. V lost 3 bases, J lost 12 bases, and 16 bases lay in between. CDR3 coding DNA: TGCGCCAGCAGCTCGTACCCTACGTCGGTGCAGTTCTTC. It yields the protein CASSSYPTSVQFF.

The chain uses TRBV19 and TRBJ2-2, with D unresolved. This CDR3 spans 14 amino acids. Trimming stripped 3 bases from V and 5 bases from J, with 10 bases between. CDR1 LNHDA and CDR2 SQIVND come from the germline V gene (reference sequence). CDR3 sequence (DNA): TGTGCCAGTAGTATGTGGCTTTGGACCGGGGAGCTGTTTTTT. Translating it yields CASSMWLWTGELFF.

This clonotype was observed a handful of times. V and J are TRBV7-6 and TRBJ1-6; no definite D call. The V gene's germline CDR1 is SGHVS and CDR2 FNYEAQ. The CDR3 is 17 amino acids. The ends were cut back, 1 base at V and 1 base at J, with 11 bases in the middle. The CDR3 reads CASSLGRVGSYNSPLHF. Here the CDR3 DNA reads TGTGCCAGCAGCTTAGGAAGGGTAGGGTCCTATAATTCACCCCTCCACTTT.

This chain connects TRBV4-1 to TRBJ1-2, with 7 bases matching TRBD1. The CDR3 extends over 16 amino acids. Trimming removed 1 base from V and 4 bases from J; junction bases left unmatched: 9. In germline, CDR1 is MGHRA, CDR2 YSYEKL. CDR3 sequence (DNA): TGCGCCAGCAGCCAAGTTGTCACAGGGGCCGGCTATGGCTACACCTTC. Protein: CASSQVVTGAGYGYTF.

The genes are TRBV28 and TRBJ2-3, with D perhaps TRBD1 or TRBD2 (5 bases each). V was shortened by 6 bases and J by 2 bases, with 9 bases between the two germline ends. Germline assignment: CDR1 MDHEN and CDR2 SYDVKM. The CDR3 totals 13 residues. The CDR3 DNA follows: TGTGCCAGCAGCGGGGACGTCACAGATACGCAGTATTTT. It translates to CASSGDVTDTQYF.

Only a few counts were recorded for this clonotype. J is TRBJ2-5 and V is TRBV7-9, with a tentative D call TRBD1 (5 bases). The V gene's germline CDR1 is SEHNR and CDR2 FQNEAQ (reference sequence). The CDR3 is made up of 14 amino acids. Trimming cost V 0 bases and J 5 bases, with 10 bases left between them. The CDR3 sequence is CASSLAGAWETQYF. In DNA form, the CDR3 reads TGTGCCAGCAGCTTAGCAGGGGCATGGGAGACCCAGTACTTC.

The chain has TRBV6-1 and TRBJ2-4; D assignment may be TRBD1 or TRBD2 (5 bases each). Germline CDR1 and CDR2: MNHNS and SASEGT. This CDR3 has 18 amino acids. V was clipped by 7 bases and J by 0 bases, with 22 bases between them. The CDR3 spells CASTYTLGEGLAKNIQYF. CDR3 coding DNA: TGTGCCAGCACCTACACCCTGGGAGAGGGGCTAGCCAAAAACATTCAGTACTTC.

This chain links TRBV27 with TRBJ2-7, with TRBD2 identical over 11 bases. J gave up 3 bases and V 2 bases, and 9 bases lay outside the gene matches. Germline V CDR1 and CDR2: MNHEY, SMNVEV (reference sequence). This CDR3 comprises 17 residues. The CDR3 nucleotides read TGTGCCAGCAGTTTAGTTTTAGCGGGAGGGGTGGTCTACGAGCAGTACTTC. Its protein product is CASSLVLAGGVVYEQYF.

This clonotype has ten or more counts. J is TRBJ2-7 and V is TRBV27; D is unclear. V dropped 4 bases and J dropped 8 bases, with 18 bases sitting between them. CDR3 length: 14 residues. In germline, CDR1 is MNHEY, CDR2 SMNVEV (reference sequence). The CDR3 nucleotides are TGTGCCAGCAGTTCCACGGGCTATCCTACGAAGCAGTACTTC. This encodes CASSSTGYPTKQYF.

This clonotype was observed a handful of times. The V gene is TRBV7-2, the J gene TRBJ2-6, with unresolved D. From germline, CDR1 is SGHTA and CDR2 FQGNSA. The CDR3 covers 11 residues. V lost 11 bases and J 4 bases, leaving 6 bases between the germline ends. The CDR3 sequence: CAPGGANVLTF. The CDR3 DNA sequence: TGTGCCCCCGGGGGGGCCAACGTCCTGACTTTC.

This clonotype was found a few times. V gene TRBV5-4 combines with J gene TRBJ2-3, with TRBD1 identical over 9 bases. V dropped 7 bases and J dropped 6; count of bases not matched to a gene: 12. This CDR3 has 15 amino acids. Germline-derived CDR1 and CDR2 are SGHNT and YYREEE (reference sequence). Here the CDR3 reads CASSKPGQGDDTQYF. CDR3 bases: TGTGCCAGCTCCAAACCGGGACAGGGAGATGATACGCAGTATTTT.

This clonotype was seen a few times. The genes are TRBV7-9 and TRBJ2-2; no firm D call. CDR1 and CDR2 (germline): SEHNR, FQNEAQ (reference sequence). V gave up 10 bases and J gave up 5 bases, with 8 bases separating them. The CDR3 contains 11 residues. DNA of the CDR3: TGTGCCACCAACCCGACCGGGGAGCTGTTTTTT. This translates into CATNPTGELFF.

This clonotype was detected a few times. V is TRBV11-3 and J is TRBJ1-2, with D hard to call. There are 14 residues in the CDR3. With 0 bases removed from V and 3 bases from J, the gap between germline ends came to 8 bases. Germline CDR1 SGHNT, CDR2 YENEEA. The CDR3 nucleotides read TGTGCCAGCAGCTTAGATTTTAGAGACTATGGCTACACCTTC. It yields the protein CASSLDFRDYGYTF.

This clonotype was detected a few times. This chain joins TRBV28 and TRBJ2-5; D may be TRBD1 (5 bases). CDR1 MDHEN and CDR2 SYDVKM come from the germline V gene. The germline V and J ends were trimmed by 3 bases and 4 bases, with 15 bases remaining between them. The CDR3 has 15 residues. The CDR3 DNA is TGTGCCAGCAGTTTTTCCAGGGTCATGGCAGAGACCCAGTACTTC. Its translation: CASSFSRVMAETQYF. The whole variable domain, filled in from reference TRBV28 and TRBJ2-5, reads DVKVTQSSRYLVKRTGEKVFLECVQDMDHENMFWYRQDPGLGLRLIYFSYDVKMKEKGDIPEGYSVSREKKERFSLILESASTNQTSMYLCASSFSRVMAETQYFGPGTRLLVL.

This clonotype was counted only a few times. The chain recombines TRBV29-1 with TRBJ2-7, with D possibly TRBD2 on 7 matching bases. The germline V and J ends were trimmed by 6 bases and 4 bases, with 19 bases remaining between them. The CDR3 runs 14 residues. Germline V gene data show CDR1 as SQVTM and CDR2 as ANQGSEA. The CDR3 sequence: CSVVPPGGLYEQYF. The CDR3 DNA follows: TGCAGCGTCGTTCCGCCGGGGGGCTTATACGAGCAGTACTTC.

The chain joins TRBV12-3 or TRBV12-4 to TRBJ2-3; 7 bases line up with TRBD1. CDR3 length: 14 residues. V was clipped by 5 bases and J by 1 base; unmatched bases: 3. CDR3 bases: TGTGCCAGCAGTCCGGGACAGCGCACAGATACGCAGTATTTT. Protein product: CASSPGQRTDTQYF.

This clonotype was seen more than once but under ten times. The CDR3 sequence: CASSQGTTGELFF. The CDR3 coding sequence is TGCGCCAGCAGCCAAGGGACTACCGGGGAGCTGTTTTTT. V and J are TRBV4-3 and TRBJ2-2; possibly TRBD2 for D (5 bases). CDR1 and CDR2 from the germline V gene are LGHNA and YSLEER. The V end was cut by 1 base, the J end by 5 bases, with 5 bases between. This CDR3 contains 13 residues.

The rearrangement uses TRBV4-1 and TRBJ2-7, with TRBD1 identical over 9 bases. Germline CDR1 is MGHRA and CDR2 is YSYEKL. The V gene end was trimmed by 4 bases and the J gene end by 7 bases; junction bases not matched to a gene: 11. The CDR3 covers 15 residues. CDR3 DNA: TGCGCCAGCAGCCCGGATCCGGGACAGGGAATTGAGCAGTACTTC. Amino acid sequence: CASSPDPGQGIEQYF.

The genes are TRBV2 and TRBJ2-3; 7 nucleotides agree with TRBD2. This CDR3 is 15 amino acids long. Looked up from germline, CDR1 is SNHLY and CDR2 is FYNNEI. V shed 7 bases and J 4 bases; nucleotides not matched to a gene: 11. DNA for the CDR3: TGTGCCAGCATCGAGGAGGCGGGAGTGGCAGATACGCAGTATTTT. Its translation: CASIEEAGVADTQYF. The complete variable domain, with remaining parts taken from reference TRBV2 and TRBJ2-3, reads EPEVTQTPSHQVTQMGQEVILRCVPISNHLYFYWYRQILGQKVEFLVSFYNNEISEKSEIFDDQFSVERPDGSNFTLKIRSTKLEDSAMYFCASIEEAGVADTQYFGPGTRLTVL.

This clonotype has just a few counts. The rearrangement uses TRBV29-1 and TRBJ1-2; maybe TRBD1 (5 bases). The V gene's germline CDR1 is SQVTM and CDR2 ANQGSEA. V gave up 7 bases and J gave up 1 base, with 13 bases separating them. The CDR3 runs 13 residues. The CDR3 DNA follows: TGCAGCGCCGAGGACAACGATAACTATGGCTACACCTTC. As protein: CSAEDNDNYGYTF.

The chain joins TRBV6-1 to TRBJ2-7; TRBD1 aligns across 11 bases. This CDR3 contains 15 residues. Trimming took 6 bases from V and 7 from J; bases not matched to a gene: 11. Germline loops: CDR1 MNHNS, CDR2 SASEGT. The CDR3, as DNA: TGTGCCAGCAGCCCTACTGGGACAGGGGGAGTGGAGCAGTACTTC. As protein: CASSPTGTGGVEQYF.

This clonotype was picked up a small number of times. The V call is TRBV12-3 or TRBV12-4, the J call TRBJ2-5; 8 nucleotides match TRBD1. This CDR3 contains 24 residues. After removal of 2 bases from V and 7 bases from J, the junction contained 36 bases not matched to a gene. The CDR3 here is CASSLLYQALQGTGERSPRVTQYF. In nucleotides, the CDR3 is TGTGCCAGCAGTTTACTATATCAAGCCCTCCAAGGGACAGGCGAGAGGTCCCCAAGGGTGACCCAGTACTTC.

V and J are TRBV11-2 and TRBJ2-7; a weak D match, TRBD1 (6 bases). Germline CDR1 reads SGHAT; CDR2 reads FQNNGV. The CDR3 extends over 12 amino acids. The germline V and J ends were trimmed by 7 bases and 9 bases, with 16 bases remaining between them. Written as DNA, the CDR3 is TGTGCCAGCACCTCAGGGGTCTGGGGGCAGTACTTC. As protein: CASTSGVWGQYF.

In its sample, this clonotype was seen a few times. The chain's CDR3 is CASSVTGYTYEQYF. The CDR3 bases are TGTGCCAGCAGCGTCACCGGGTACACCTACGAGCAGTACTTC. This chain uses TRBV3-1 with TRBJ2-7; no clear D. CDR3 length: 14 amino acids. The germline V gene encodes CDR1 LGHDT and CDR2 YNNKEL (reference sequence). V lost 5 bases to trimming and J lost 2 bases, with 13 bases between them.